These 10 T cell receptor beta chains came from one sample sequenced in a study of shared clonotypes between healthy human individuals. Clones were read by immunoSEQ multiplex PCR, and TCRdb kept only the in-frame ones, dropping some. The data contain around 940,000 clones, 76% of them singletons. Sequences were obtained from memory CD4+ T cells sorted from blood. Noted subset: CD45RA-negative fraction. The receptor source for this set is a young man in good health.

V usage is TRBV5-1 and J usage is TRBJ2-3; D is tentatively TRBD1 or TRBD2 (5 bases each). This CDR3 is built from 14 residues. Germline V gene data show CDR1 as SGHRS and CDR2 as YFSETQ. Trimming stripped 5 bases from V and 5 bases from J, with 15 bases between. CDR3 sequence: CASRDRDLRDTQYF. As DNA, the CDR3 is TGCGCCAGCAGGGACCGGGACCTCAGAGATACGCAGTATTTT.

CDR3 region: CASSDRLAEIYEQYF. The DNA of the CDR3 is TGTGCCAGCAGTGACCGACTAGCGGAGATCTACGAGCAGTACTTC. The rearrangement uses TRBV2 and TRBJ2-7; 9 bases are a match to TRBD2. CDR1 is SNHLY, CDR2 FYNNEI, per germline. The CDR3 extends over 15 amino acids. Trimming took 3 bases from V and 3 from J; bases not matched to a gene: 6.

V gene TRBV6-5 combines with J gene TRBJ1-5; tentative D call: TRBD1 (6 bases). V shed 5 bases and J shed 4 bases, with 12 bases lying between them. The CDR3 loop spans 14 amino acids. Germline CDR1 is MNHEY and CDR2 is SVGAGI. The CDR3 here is CASSTQGLNQPQHF. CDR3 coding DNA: TGTGCCAGCAGTACACAGGGACTGAATCAGCCCCAGCATTTT.

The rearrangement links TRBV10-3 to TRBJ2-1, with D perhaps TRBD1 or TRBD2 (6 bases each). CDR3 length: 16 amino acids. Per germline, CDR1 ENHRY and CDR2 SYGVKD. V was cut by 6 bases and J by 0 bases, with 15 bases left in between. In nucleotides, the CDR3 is TGTGCCATCAGGGAGCCGGGGGCGAACTCCTACAATGAGCAGTTCTTC. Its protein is CAIREPGANSYNEQFF.

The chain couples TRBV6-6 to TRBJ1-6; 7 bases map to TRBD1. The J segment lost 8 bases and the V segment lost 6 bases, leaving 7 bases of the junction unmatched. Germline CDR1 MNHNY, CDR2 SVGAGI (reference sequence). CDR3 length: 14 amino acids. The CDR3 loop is CASRQNTGDSPLHF. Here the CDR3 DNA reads TGTGCCAGCAGACAGAACACAGGGGATTCACCCCTCCACTTT.

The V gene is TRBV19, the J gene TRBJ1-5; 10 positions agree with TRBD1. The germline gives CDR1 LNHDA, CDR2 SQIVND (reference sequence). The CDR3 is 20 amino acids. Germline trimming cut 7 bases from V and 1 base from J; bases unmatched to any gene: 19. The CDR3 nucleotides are TGTGCCAGTACAGGGGCATCCCGGGACAGGGGCCGATGGAGCAATCAGCCCCAGCATTTT. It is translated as CASTGASRDRGRWSNQPQHF.

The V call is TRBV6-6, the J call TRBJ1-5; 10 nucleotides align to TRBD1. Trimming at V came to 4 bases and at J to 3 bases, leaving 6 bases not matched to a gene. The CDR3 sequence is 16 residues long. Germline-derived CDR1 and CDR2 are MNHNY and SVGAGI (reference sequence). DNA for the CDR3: TGTGCCAGCAGTTCCGGGACAGGGGAGCCCAATCAGCCCCAGCATTTT. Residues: CASSSGTGEPNQPQHF.

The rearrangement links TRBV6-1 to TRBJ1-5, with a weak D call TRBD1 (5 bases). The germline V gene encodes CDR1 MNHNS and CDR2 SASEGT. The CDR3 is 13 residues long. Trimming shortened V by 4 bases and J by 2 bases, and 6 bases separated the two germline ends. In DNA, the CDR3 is TGTGCCAGCAGTGTAGGGGGCAATCAGCCCCAGCATTTT. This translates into CASSVGGNQPQHF.

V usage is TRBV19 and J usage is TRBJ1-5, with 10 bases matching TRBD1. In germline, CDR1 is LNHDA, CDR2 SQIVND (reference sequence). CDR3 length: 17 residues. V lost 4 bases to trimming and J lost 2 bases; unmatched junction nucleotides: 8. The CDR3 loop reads CASSNTWDRGGNQPQHF. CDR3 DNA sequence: TGTGCCAGTAGTAATACTTGGGACAGGGGAGGCAATCAGCCCCAGCATTTT.

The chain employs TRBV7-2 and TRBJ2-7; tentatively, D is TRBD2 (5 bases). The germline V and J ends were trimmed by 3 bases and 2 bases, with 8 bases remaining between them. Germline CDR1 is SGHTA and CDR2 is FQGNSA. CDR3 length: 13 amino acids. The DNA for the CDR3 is TGTGCCAGCAGCTTCAAGGGAGCCTACGAGCAGTACTTC. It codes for CASSFKGAYEQYF.